This T cell receptor (beta chain) was sequenced for a study of cytomegalovirus exposure and HLA in healthy donors. Vbeta (60) and Jbeta (13) primers were used in the PCR. In the authors' workflow: Among the unique TCR beta chains that a later analysis counted, roughly 80 million in all, roughly 10 million were shared. Measured with immunoSEQ multiplex PCR; TCRdb has only the in-frame clones, and not every one. D and trimming were read from the DNA, whereas the V and J calls and clone size are those reported in that table. Of around 130,000 clones in the sample, about two thirds are singletons; the top ten hold around 6.6%. Concerning this clone: The antigen is undetermined.

The study's findings and limits: V- and J-gene trimming in TCR beta was tied to a missense DCLRE1C variant by an analysis performed later. The study flagged fewer than 200 TCR beta chains as cytomegalovirus-associated.

The germline gives CDR1 ENHRY, CDR2 SYGVKD. This CDR3 is built from 13 residues. Trimming pared 3 bases from V and 4 bases from J, leaving 9 bases between. The clonotype comes from a man aged 35-49 years in good health and CMV-seropositive. The chain recombines TRBV10-3 with TRBJ2-5; maybe TRBD2 (5 bases). Source material: PBMCs. The CDR3 nucleotides are TGTGCCATCAGTGATCGGGGAAGAGAGACCCAGTACTTC. This translates into CAISDRGRETQYF.